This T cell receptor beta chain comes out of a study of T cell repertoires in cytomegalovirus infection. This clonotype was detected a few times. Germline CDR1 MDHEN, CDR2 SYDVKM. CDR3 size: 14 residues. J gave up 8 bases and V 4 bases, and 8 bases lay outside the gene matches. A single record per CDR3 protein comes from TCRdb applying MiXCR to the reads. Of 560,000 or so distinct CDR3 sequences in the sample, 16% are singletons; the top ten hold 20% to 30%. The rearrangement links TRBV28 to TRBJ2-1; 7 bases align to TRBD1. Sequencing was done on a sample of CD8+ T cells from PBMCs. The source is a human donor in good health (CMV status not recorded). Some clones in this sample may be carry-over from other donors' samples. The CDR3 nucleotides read TGTGCCAGCAGTTCCGGGACAGTAATTGATGAGCAGTTCTTC. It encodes CASSSGTVIDEQFF.